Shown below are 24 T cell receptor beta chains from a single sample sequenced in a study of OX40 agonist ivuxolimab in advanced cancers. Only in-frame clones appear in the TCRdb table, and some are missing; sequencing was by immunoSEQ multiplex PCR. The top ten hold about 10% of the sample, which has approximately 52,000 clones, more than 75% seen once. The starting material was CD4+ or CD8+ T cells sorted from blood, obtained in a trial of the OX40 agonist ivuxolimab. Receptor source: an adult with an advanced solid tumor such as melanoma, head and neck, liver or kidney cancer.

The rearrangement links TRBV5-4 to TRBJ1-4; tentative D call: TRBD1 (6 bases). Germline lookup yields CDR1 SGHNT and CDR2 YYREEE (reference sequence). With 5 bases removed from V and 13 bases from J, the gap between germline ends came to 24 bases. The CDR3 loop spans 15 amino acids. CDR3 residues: CASSRQDSPAFGLFF. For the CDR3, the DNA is TGTGCCAGCAGTAGACAGGATAGCCCAGCATTCGGACTGTTTTTT.

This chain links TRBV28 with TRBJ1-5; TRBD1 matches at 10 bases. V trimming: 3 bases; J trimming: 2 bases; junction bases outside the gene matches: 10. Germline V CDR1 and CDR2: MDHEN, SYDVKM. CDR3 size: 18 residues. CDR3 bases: TGTGCCAGCAGTTTTTGGACAGGGGGTCTTCGGGGCAATCAGCCCCAGCATTTT. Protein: CASSFWTGGLRGNQPQHF.

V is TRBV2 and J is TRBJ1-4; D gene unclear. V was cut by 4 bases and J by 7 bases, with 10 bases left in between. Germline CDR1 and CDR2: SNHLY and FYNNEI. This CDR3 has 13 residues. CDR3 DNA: TGTGCCAGCAGTGGTATGGAGGGTGAAAAACTGTTTTTT. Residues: CASSGMEGEKLFF.

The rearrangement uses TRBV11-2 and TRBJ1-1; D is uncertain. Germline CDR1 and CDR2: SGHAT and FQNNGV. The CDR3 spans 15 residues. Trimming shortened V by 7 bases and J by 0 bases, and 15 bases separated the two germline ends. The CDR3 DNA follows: TGTGCCAGCACCCTAGCTTTGGGCCTGAACACTGAAGCTTTCTTT. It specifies CASTLALGLNTEAFF.

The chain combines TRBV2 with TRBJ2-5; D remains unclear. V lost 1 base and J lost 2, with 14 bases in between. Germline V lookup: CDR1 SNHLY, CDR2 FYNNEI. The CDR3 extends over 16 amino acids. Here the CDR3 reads CASSEEAPLVQETQYF. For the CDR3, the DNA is TGTGCCAGCAGTGAAGAGGCCCCTCTGGTACAAGAGACCCAGTACTTC. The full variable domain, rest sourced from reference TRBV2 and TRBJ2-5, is EPEVTQTPSHQVTQMGQEVILRCVPISNHLYFYWYRQILGQKVEFLVSFYNNEISEKSEIFDDQFSVERPDGSNFTLKIRSTKLEDSAMYFCASSEEAPLVQETQYFGPGTRLLVL.

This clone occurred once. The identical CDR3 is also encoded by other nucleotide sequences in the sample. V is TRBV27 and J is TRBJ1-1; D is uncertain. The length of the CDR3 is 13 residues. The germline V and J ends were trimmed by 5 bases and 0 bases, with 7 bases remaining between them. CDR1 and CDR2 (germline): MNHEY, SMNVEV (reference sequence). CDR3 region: CASSLRMNTEAFF. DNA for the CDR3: TGTGCCAGCAGTCTCAGAATGAACACTGAAGCTTTCTTT.

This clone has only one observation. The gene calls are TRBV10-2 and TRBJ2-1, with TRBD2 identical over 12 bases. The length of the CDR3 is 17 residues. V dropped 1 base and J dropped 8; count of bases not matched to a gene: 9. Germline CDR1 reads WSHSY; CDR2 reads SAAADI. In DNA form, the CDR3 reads TGCGCCAGCAGTGAGTTGAGACTAGCGGGAGCGGTTGATGAGCAGTTCTTC. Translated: CASSELRLAGAVDEQFF.

The CDR3 coding sequence is TGTGCCAGCAGCTTCCTTCAGATAACAGGGGGCTATGGCTACACCTTC. The encoded protein is CASSFLQITGGYGYTF. The chain uses TRBV5-6 and TRBJ1-2; 8 bases fit TRBD1. Trimming cost V 2 bases and J 4 bases; bases outside gene matches: 10. Germline values: CDR1 SGHDT, CDR2 YYEEEE. The CDR3 has 16 amino acids.

The CDR3 nucleotides are TGTGCCAGCAGCATTATAGGGGTGAACACCGGGGAGCTGTTTTTT. It is translated as CASSIIGVNTGELFF. The chain recombines TRBV6-5 with TRBJ2-2, with D perhaps TRBD1 (5 bases). This CDR3 is 15 amino acids long. V lost 6 bases and J lost 1, with 12 bases in between. Germline V gene sequence: CDR1 MNHEY, CDR2 SVGAGI.

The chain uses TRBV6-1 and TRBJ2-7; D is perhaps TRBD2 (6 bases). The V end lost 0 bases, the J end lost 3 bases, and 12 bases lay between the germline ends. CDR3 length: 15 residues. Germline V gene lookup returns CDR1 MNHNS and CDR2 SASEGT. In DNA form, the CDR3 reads TGTGCCAGCAGTGAAGCGCCGGGGACTTACTACGAGCAGTACTTC. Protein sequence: CASSEAPGTYYEQYF.

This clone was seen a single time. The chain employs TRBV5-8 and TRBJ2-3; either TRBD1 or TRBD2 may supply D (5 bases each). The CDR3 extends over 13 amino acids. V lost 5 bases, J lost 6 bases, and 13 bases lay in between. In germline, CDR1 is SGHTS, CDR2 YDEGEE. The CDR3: CASRHSWGDTQYF. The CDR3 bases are TGTGCCAGCAGGCACTCTTGGGGGGATACGCAGTATTTT.

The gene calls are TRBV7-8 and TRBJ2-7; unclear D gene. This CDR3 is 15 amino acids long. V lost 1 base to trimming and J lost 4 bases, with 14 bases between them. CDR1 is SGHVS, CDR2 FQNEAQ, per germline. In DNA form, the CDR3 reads TGTGCCAGCAGCTTAGAGGGCACCACCGGATACGAGCAGTACTTC. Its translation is CASSLEGTTGYEQYF.

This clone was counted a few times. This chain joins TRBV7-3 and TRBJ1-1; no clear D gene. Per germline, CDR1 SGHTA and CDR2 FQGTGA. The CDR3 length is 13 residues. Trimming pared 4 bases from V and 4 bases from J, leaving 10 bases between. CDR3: CASSSLVRTEAFF. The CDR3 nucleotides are TGTGCCAGCAGCTCTCTTGTCCGCACTGAAGCTTTCTTT.

CDR3 nucleotides: TGTGCCAGCAGCCAAGTTGGAGAGGCCCCGGGGACTGAAGCTTTCTTT. Translation gives CASSQVGEAPGTEAFF. The chain uses TRBV4-2 and TRBJ1-1; D gene ambiguous. The CDR3 is 16 amino acids. V dropped 1 base and J dropped 5 bases, with 17 bases sitting between them. The germline V gene has CDR1 LGHNA and CDR2 YNFKEQ.

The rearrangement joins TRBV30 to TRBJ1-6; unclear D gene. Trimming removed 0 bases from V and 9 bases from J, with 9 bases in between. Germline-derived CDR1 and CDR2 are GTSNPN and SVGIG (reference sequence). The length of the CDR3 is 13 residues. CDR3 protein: CAWSVRDRSPLHF. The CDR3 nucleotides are TGTGCCTGGAGTGTACGGGATCGTTCACCCCTCCACTTT.

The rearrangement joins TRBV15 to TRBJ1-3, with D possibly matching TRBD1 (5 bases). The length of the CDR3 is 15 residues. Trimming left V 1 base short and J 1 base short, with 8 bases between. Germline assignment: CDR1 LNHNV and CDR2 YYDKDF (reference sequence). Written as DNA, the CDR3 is TGTGCCACCAGCAGAGTCAGACAGTCTGGAAACACCATATATTTT. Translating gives CATSRVRQSGNTIYF.

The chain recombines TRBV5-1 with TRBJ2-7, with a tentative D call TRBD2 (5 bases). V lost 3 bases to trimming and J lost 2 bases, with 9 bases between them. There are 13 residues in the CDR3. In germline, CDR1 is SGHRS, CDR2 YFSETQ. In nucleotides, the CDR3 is TGCGCCAGCAGCTACCCCGGGACCTACGAGCAGTACTTC. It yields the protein CASSYPGTYEQYF. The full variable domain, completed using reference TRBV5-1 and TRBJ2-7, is KAGVTQTPRYLIKTRGQQVTLSCSPISGHRSVSWYQQTPGQGLQFLFEYFSETQRNKGNFPGRFSGRQFSNSRSEMNVSTLELGDSALYLCASSYPGTYEQYFGPGTRLTVT.

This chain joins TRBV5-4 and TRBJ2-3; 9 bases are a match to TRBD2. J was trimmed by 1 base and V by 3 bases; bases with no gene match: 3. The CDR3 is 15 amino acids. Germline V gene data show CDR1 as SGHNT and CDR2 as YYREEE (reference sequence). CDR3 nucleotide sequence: TGTGCCAGCAGCTCACGGACTAGCGGCACAGATACGCAGTATTTT. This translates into CASSSRTSGTDTQYF.

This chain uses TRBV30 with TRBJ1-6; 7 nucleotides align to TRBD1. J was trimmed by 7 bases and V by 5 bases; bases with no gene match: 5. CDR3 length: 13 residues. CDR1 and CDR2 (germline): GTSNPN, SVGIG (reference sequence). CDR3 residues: CAWGDSLNSPLHF. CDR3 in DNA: TGTGCCTGGGGGGACAGTTTGAATTCACCCCTCCACTTT.

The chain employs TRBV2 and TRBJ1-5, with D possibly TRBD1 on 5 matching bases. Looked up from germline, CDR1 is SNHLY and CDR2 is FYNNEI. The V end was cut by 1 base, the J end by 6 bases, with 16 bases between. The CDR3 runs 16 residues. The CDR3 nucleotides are TGTGCCAGCAGTGAAGGCGCCGACAGCGCCTTTCAGCCCCAGCATTTT. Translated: CASSEGADSAFQPQHF.

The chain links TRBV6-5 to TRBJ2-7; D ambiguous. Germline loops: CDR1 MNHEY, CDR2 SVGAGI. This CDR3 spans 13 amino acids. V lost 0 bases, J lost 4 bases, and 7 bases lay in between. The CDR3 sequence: CASSYSAGYEQYF. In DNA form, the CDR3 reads TGTGCCAGCAGTTACTCGGCCGGATACGAGCAGTACTTC.

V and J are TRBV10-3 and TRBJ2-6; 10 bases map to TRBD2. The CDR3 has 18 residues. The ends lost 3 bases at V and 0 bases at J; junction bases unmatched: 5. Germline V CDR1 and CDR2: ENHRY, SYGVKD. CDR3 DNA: TGTGCCATCAGTGAATCGTTAGCGGGAGGCTCTGGGGCCAACGTCCTGACTTTC. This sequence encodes CAISESLAGGSGANVLTF.

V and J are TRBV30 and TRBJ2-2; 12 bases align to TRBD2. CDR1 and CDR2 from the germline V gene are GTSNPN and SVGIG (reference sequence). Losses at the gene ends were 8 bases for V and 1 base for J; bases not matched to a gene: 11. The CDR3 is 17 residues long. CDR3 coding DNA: TGTGCCGGGGGGGGACTAGCGGGTTTGGGGAACACCGGGGAGCTGTTTTTT. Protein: CAGGGLAGLGNTGELFF.

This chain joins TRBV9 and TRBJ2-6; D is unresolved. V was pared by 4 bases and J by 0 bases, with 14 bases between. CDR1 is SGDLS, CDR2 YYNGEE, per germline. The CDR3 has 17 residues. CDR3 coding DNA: TGTGCCAGCAGCTCCCCGAAGAGGTCCTCTGGGGCCAACGTCCTGACTTTC. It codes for CASSSPKRSSGANVLTF.